Following are 25 T cell receptor beta chains from one sample sequenced in a study of blood T cell repertoires in COVID-19. Clones were sequenced by immunoSEQ multiplex PCR, and TCRdb holds only the in-frame ones, with some missing. This sample yields over 70,000 clones, of which less than 85% are seen a single time; roughly 7.3% belongs to the top ten. The sample consisted of peripheral blood. The receptors were sampled from a man between 65 and 85 years old with acute or convalescent COVID-19.

This clone was seen more than once but under ten times. The chain carries TRBV28 and TRBJ2-7; the match to TRBD2 covers 13 bases. The CDR3 has 15 amino acids. Trimming at V came to 6 bases and at J to 4 bases, leaving 6 bases not matched to a gene. Per the germline V gene, CDR1 is MDHEN and CDR2 is SYDVKM. The CDR3 sequence: CASSHLLAGGYEQYF. In nucleotides, the CDR3 is TGTGCCAGCAGCCACCTACTAGCGGGAGGGTACGAGCAGTACTTC.

This chain links TRBV5-1 with TRBJ1-4; 9 positions agree with TRBD1. In germline, CDR1 is SGHRS, CDR2 YFSETQ. The CDR3 runs to 16 residues. With 4 bases clipped from V and 8 bases from J, the junction kept 12 bases outside the gene matches. Written as DNA, the CDR3 is TGCGCCAGCAGCACCGGGACAGGGATGGAGTGGGAAAAACTGTTTTTT. This codes for CASSTGTGMEWEKLFF.

The chain couples TRBV5-6 to TRBJ2-7, with 7 nucleotides matching TRBD2. V lost 8 bases, J lost 9 bases, and 14 bases stayed unmatched. Germline-derived CDR1 and CDR2 are SGHDT and YYEEEE. The CDR3 covers 13 residues. The CDR3 coding sequence is TGTGCCAGTGGCTTACGGGGGGAGGGTGTGCAGTACGTC. The encoded protein is CASGLRGEGVQYV.

The chain employs TRBV7-9 and TRBJ2-5; D not certain. The CDR3 is made up of 14 amino acids. Trimming stripped 4 bases from V and 0 bases from J, with 9 bases between. Per germline, CDR1 SEHNR and CDR2 FQNEAQ (reference sequence). The CDR3 loop reads CASSSTAYQETQYF. The CDR3 DNA is TGTGCCAGCAGCTCCACAGCTTACCAAGAGACCCAGTACTTC. Variable domain in full (rest from reference TRBV7-9 and TRBJ2-5): DTGVSQNPRHKITKRGQNVTFRCDPISEHNRLYWYRQTLGQGPEFLTYFQNEAQLEKSRLLSDRFSAERPKGSFSTLEIQRTEQGDSAMYLCASSSTAYQETQYFGPGTRLLVL.

This chain links TRBV7-9 with TRBJ1-4, with a possible D match to TRBD1 (5 bases). Germline V gives CDR1 SEHNR, CDR2 FQNEAQ (reference sequence). This CDR3 is 15 amino acids long. In DNA form, the CDR3 reads TGTGTCGCCGAACCAGGGATCGTAACTAATGAAAAACTGTTTTTT. Translating it yields CVAEPGIVTNEKLFF. Looking up the rest from reference TRBV7-9 and TRBJ1-4 gives the full variable domain: DTGVSQNPRHKITKRGQNVTFRCDPISEHNRLYWYRQTLGQGPEFLTYFQNEAQLEKSRLLSDRFSAERPKGSFSTLEIQRTEQGDSAMYLCVAEPGIVTNEKLFFGSGTQLSVL.

In its sample, this clone was seen a few times. This chain joins TRBV10-2 and TRBJ1-2; no clear D gene. The CDR3 has 13 amino acids. Trimming removed 4 bases at V and 10 bases at J, with 16 bases between. CDR1 is WSHSY, CDR2 SAAADI, per germline. In DNA form, the CDR3 reads TGCGCCAGCAGTGTCCCGACTCTCGGCGCCTACACCTTC. It is translated as CASSVPTLGAYTF.

This clone was picked up a small number of times. The V call is TRBV5-1, the J call TRBJ1-1, with 9 nucleotides matching TRBD1. Germline values: CDR1 SGHRS, CDR2 YFSETQ. J was trimmed by 4 bases and V by 3 bases; bases with no gene match: 7. The CDR3 loop spans 15 amino acids. The CDR3 sequence: CASSWDRVAGTEAFF. CDR3 bases: TGCGCCAGCAGCTGGGACAGGGTTGCCGGCACTGAAGCTTTCTTT. Full variable domain (missing parts from reference TRBV5-1 and TRBJ1-1): KAGVTQTPRYLIKTRGQQVTLSCSPISGHRSVSWYQQTPGQGLQFLFEYFSETQRNKGNFPGRFSGRQFSNSRSEMNVSTLELGDSALYLCASSWDRVAGTEAFFGQGTRLTVV.

The chain employs TRBV24-1 and TRBJ2-5; 7 positions agree with TRBD2. Trimming cost V 1 base and J 4 bases; bases outside gene matches: 8. The germline V gene has CDR1 KGHDR and CDR2 SFDVKD. The CDR3 contains 16 residues. In nucleotides, the CDR3 is TGTGCCACCAGTGATTTAGGCGGGGAGGGAGTAGAGACCCAGTACTTC. As protein: CATSDLGGEGVETQYF.

The chain has TRBV19 and TRBJ2-3, with 8 bases identical to TRBD1. Germline V lookup: CDR1 LNHDA, CDR2 SQIVND (reference sequence). With V trimmed by 6 bases and J by 1 base, 6 bases remained unmatched. This CDR3 spans 15 amino acids. The DNA for the CDR3 is TGTGCCAGTAGCAGACAGGGGCTTCGCACAGATACGCAGTATTTT. Translating it yields CASSRQGLRTDTQYF.

This clone was observed once. The V gene is TRBV19, the J gene TRBJ2-1; D is possibly TRBD1 (6 bases). This CDR3 contains 15 residues. Between the trimmed V and J ends, which lost 5 bases and 6 bases, there was a span of 17 bases. CDR1 and CDR2 from the germline V gene are LNHDA and SQIVND (reference sequence). DNA for the CDR3: TGTGCCAGTAGTCCCAGACAGGTGTCCGGCAATGAGCAGTTCTTC. Residues: CASSPRQVSGNEQFF.

V gene TRBV7-8 combines with J gene TRBJ2-3; TRBD2 aligns across 8 bases. This CDR3 comprises 15 residues. Unmatched junction bases numbered 3, after V lost 3 bases and J lost 1 base. Germline lookup yields CDR1 SGHVS and CDR2 FQNEAQ. CDR3 DNA: TGTGCCAGCAGCTTTGCGGGAGGACGCACAGATACGCAGTATTTT. This encodes CASSFAGGRTDTQYF.

The chain carries TRBV2 and TRBJ1-5, with a possible D match to TRBD1 (6 bases). This CDR3 has 14 amino acids. V lost 6 bases, J lost 3 bases, and 12 bases lay in between. Germline CDR1 SNHLY, CDR2 FYNNEI. CDR3 DNA sequence: TGTGCCAGCAGAGTTACAGGGAACAATCAGCCCCAGCATTTT. It translates to CASRVTGNNQPQHF. The variable domain in full, completed from reference TRBV2 and TRBJ1-5, reads EPEVTQTPSHQVTQMGQEVILRCVPISNHLYFYWYRQILGQKVEFLVSFYNNEISEKSEIFDDQFSVERPDGSNFTLKIRSTKLEDSAMYFCASRVTGNNQPQHFGDGTRLSIL.

The gene calls are TRBV5-6 and TRBJ1-1, with TRBD1 matching over 7 bases. The CDR3 spans 13 residues. The germline CDR1 and CDR2 sequences are SGHDT and YYEEEE. V lost 3 bases to trimming and J lost 5 bases; unmatched junction nucleotides: 4. The CDR3 DNA follows: TGTGCCAGCAGCTCAGACAGGGAGACTGAAGCTTTCTTT. It encodes CASSSDRETEAFF.

This clone was counted many times. The chain combines TRBV24-1 with TRBJ1-2; D is perhaps TRBD1 (6 bases). CDR3 length: 15 residues. Germline CDR1 reads KGHDR; CDR2 reads SFDVKD. The V end was cut by 1 base, the J end by 3 bases, with 11 bases between. DNA for the CDR3: TGTGCCACCAGTGATTTTCGGGGGGCCGACTATGGCTACACCTTC. The encoded protein is CATSDFRGADYGYTF.

The CDR3 spells CASSVIQGIRETQYF. CDR3 DNA: TGTGCCAGCAGCGTTATCCAGGGGATACGGGAGACCCAGTACTTC. The gene calls are TRBV5-6 and TRBJ2-5, with D possibly matching TRBD1 (6 bases). This CDR3 spans 15 amino acids. CDR1 SGHDT and CDR2 YYEEEE come from the germline V gene. Trimming shortened V by 4 bases and J by 5 bases, and 18 bases separated the two germline ends.

The genes are TRBV30 and TRBJ1-2; no reliable D call. This CDR3 comprises 15 residues. The V gene lost 4 bases and the J gene lost 2 bases, with 17 bases spanning the gap. Germline V gene sequence: CDR1 GTSNPN, CDR2 SVGIG (reference sequence). This CDR3 reads CAWMVQPGRNYGYTF. The CDR3 DNA follows: TGTGCCTGGATGGTTCAGCCTGGGAGAAACTATGGCTACACCTTC.

This clone was detected only once. V is TRBV11-2 and J is TRBJ2-7; weak D call: TRBD2 (6 bases). Trimming removed 3 bases from V and 0 bases from J, with 12 bases in between. Germline V CDR1 and CDR2: SGHAT, FQNNGV. The CDR3 sequence is 15 residues long. The CDR3 bases are TGTGCCAGCAGCTTCGGGCGGGGAAGCTCCTACGAGCAGTACTTC. Its translation: CASSFGRGSSYEQYF.

This clone was detected a few times. V and J are TRBV5-8 and TRBJ1-6, with D unresolved. The CDR3 extends over 13 amino acids. The germline V gene encodes CDR1 SGHTS and CDR2 YDEGEE. V lost 7 bases and J lost 6, with 11 bases in between. CDR3: CASLTPTNSPLHF. The CDR3 DNA follows: TGTGCCAGCCTAACCCCTACTAATTCACCCCTCCACTTT.

In DNA form, the CDR3 reads TGTGCCAGCTCACCGGGGGAGGGTTTCTCCTACGAGCAGTACTTC. This translates into CASSPGEGFSYEQYF. This chain joins TRBV18 and TRBJ2-7, with 7 bases matching TRBD2. The CDR3 contains 15 residues. Germline V gene sequence: CDR1 KGHSH, CDR2 LQKENI. Losses at the gene ends were 3 bases for V and 0 bases for J; bases not matched to a gene: 5.

V and J are TRBV7-9 and TRBJ1-5; no clear D gene. The CDR3 is 15 amino acids. The ends were cut back, 0 bases at V and 5 bases at J, with 11 bases in the middle. CDR1 is SEHNR, CDR2 FQNEAQ, per germline (reference sequence). The chain's CDR3 is CASSLARGYDQPQHF. The CDR3 DNA sequence: TGTGCCAGCAGCTTAGCTCGCGGGTACGATCAGCCCCAGCATTTT. Together with reference TRBV7-9 and TRBJ1-5, the CDR3 gives the full variable domain: DTGVSQNPRHKITKRGQNVTFRCDPISEHNRLYWYRQTLGQGPEFLTYFQNEAQLEKSRLLSDRFSAERPKGSFSTLEIQRTEQGDSAMYLCASSLARGYDQPQHFGDGTRLSIL.

The chain links TRBV5-1 to TRBJ1-2, with a weak D call TRBD1 (5 bases). V gave up 3 bases and J gave up 2 bases, with 11 bases separating them. The CDR3 runs to 14 residues. In germline, CDR1 is SGHRS, CDR2 YFSETQ. CDR3 residues: CASSWPGENYGYTF. Here the CDR3 DNA reads TGCGCCAGCAGCTGGCCGGGGGAGAACTATGGCTACACCTTC. Full variable domain (rest looked up from reference TRBV5-1 and TRBJ1-2): KAGVTQTPRYLIKTRGQQVTLSCSPISGHRSVSWYQQTPGQGLQFLFEYFSETQRNKGNFPGRFSGRQFSNSRSEMNVSTLELGDSALYLCASSWPGENYGYTFGSGTRLTVV.

J is TRBJ1-4 and V is TRBV3-1 (or the pseudogene TRBV3-2); 7 bases agree with TRBD1. CDR1 is LGHDT, CDR2 YNNKEL, per germline (reference sequence). With V trimmed by 4 bases and J by 7 bases, 6 bases remained unmatched. The CDR3 is made up of 14 amino acids. The CDR3 DNA follows: TGTGCCAGCAGCCTCTACGCAGGGGGTGAAAAACTGTTTTTT. This codes for CASSLYAGGEKLFF.

CDR3 amino acids: CASSRSTGGFDNSPLHF. The CDR3 bases are TGTGCCAGCAGCCGCTCGACAGGGGGATTTGATAATTCACCCCTCCACTTT. V gene TRBV7-9 combines with J gene TRBJ1-6, with TRBD1 matching over 9 bases. Germline CDR1 is SEHNR and CDR2 is FQNEAQ (reference sequence). CDR3 length: 17 amino acids. The trim removed 5 bases at V and 5 bases at J, leaving 10 bases unmatched.

This chain links TRBV27 with TRBJ1-1; 8 nucleotides match TRBD1. The germline V gene encodes CDR1 MNHEY and CDR2 SMNVEV (reference sequence). With V trimmed by 5 bases and J by 3 bases, 8 bases remained unmatched. The CDR3 totals 15 residues. The CDR3 spells CASSPLTGEDTEAFF. The CDR3 DNA sequence: TGTGCCAGCAGTCCCCTGACAGGGGAGGACACTGAAGCTTTCTTT.

This clone showed up just once. The CDR3 protein is CASTLDRVLKQPQHF. The DNA for the CDR3 is TGTGCCAGCACCCTGGACAGGGTCCTTAAACAGCCCCAGCATTTT. This rearrangement joins TRBV6-5 to TRBJ1-5; TRBD1 aligns across 8 bases. The CDR3 sequence is 15 residues long. The V gene's germline CDR1 is MNHEY and CDR2 SVGAGI. Trimming cost V 7 bases and J 7 bases; bases outside gene matches: 12.